The clone carrying this T cell receptor (beta chain) was seen a single time. The data originate from a study of blood T cell repertoires in COVID-19. The CDR3 is 14 residues long. Germline-derived CDR1 and CDR2 are MNHEY and SVGAGI. V was clipped by 6 bases and J by 5 bases; unmatched bases: 8. Authors' processing steps: Amplification from reference gene primers served as the basis for estimated nucleated cell counts. The table came from immunoSEQ multiplex PCR; TCRdb's copy has only in-frame clones and leaves some out. V and J calls plus clone size are reproduced from that table; the DNA served to infer D and trimming. The sample holds under 200,000 clones, approximately 86% seen once.

The rearrangement links TRBV6-5 to TRBJ1-2, with 8 positions matching TRBD1. The sequence was collected from a man in his sixties with COVID-19, enrolled during active disease. Sequencing was performed on peripheral blood. CDR3 protein: CASRSGQATYGYTF. CDR3 nucleotide sequence: TGTGCCAGCAGGTCGGGACAGGCCACTTATGGCTACACCTTC.